Shown below are 8 T cell receptor beta chains from a single sample sequenced in a study of spatial heterogeneity in lung cancer. Specified time point: sample taken at primary tumor resection. The authors sequenced whole RNA from tumor, nontumor lung or frozen PBMC without sorting. TCRdb called the 5' RACE reads again in MiXCR, with one record for every CDR3 protein. The sample includes 650 to 900 distinct CDR3 sequences, approximately 60% of them seen just once. This material consisted of PBMCs, taken at surgery. The receptors originated from a female donor with early-stage non-small cell lung cancer.

As to this clonotype: This beta chain lies outside the target of a library built for alpha chains; its clone size means little. This sequence joins TRBV19 and TRBJ1-4, with D possibly TRBD1 on 5 matching bases. In germline, CDR1 is LNHDA, CDR2 SQIVND (reference sequence). This CDR3 has 13 residues. Between the trimmed V and J ends, which lost 9 bases and 8 bases, there was a span of 16 bases. The CDR3 sequence: CARTPHRGEKLFF. For the CDR3, the DNA is TGTGCCAGAACCCCCCACCGGGGCGAAAAACTGTTTTTT. The variable domain in full, with the rest retrieved from reference TRBV19 and TRBJ1-4, is DGGITQSPKYLFRKEGQNVTLSCEQNLNHDAMYWYRQDPGQGLRLIYYSQIVNDFQKGDIAEGYSVSREKKESFPLTVTSAQKNPTAFYLCARTPHRGEKLFFGSGTQLSVL.

Points on this clonotype: This beta chain came through as a stray read in a library set up for alpha chains, and its size says little. The chain is built from TRBV7-2 and TRBJ2-7; D gene ambiguous. The length of the CDR3 is 14 residues. Germline V gene data show CDR1 as SGHTA and CDR2 as FQGNSA. V shed 0 bases and J shed 3 bases, with 9 bases lying between them. The CDR3 sequence is CASSLAGSLYEQYF. The CDR3 bases are TGTGCCAGCAGCTTAGCGGGCAGCCTCTACGAGCAGTACTTC.

With regard to this clonotype: A library prepared for alpha chains yielded this beta chain as an off-target read; its size is of little meaning. The chain has TRBV6-2 or TRBV6-3 and TRBJ2-3; the D gene is possibly TRBD2 (6 bases). The V end lost 6 bases, the J end lost 12 bases, and 28 bases lay between the germline ends. Germline values: CDR1 MNHEY, CDR2 SVGEGT. This CDR3 is built from 16 residues. The chain's CDR3 is CASRSRDSVSPTTQYF. The CDR3 DNA reads TGTGCCAGCAGGTCCCGGGACTCCGTCAGCCCTACCACACAGTATTTT.

Concerning this clonotype itself: This beta chain is a stray sequence in a library constructed for alpha chains; its clone size is not meaningful. This chain links TRBV20-1 with TRBJ2-1, with 14 bases identical to TRBD2. CDR3 length: 14 residues. V lost 5 bases, J lost 8 bases, and 5 bases stayed unmatched. Germline CDR1 and CDR2: DFQATT and SNEGSKA (reference sequence). The CDR3 protein is CSALTSGRADEQFF. CDR3 bases: TGCAGTGCTTTGACTAGCGGGAGGGCCGATGAGCAGTTCTTC.

A word on this clonotype: Because this beta chain is a stray read in a library intended to capture alpha chains, its abundance should not be given much weight. The J gene is TRBJ2-2, the V gene TRBV19, with 7 nucleotides matching TRBD1. From germline, CDR1 is LNHDA and CDR2 SQIVND (reference sequence). The CDR3 loop spans 14 amino acids. Trimming cost V 4 bases and J 3 bases; bases outside gene matches: 2. The CDR3 bases are TGTGCCAGTAGTAGCACAGGGGACACCGGGGAGCTGTTTTTT. This gives the protein CASSSTGDTGELFF.

For this clonotype: Found in a library prepared for alpha chains, this beta chain is an off-target read, and its abundance has little meaning. This chain uses TRBV5-1 with TRBJ2-7; D perhaps matches TRBD1 (5 bases). Germline CDR1 and CDR2: SGHRS and YFSETQ. V was shortened by 1 base and J by 7 bases, with 12 bases between the two germline ends. This CDR3 region has 13 residues. CDR3 protein: CASSLMDAGEQYF. CDR3 in DNA: TGCGCCAGCAGCTTGATGGACGCAGGGGAGCAGTACTTC.

Points on this clonotype: This beta chain was picked up by a library intended for alpha chains and is off target, so its count carries little meaning. The chain combines TRBV6-4 with TRBJ2-3; a possible D gene is TRBD1 (5 bases). V lost 2 bases and J 2 bases, leaving 11 bases between the germline ends. The CDR3 covers 15 residues. Germline CDR1 MRHNA, CDR2 SNTAGT. This CDR3 is CASSDKGLATDTQYF. In DNA, the CDR3 is TGTGCCAGCAGTGACAAGGGGCTCGCCACAGATACGCAGTATTTT.

Details on this clonotype: This beta chain is a stray sequence in a library constructed for alpha chains; its clone size is not meaningful. The chain is built from TRBV25-1 and TRBJ1-4; D is undetermined. Germline CDR1 and CDR2: MGHDK and SYGVNS. V lost 4 bases to trimming and J lost 7 bases, with 13 bases between them. CDR3 length equals 14 residues. The CDR3 coding sequence is TGTGCCAGCAGTGTCAGCCTACGGGGTGAAAAACTGTTTTTT. The encoded protein is CASSVSLRGEKLFF. The variable domain in full, completed from reference TRBV25-1 and TRBJ1-4, reads EADIYQTPRYLVIGTGKKITLECSQTMGHDKMYWYQQDPGMELHLIHYSYGVNSTEKGDLSSESTVSRIRTEHFPLTLESARPSHTSQYLCASSVSLRGEKLFFGSGTQLSVL.